This T cell receptor beta chain was recorded in a study of control samples from healthy donors and cancer patients. V trimming: 6 bases; J trimming: 0 bases; junction bases outside the gene matches: 4. CDR3 length: 15 amino acids. Germline values: CDR1 LNHDA, CDR2 SQIVND (reference sequence). Measured with immunoSEQ multiplex PCR; TCRdb has only the in-frame clones, and not every one. The sample holds 80,000 or so clones, 80% to 95% seen once. J is TRBJ2-5 and V is TRBV19; 10 bases are a match to TRBD2. This sequence originates from a woman aged 55 to 70 in good health. Sequences were obtained from blood. CDR3 loop: CASSRTSGDQETQYF. The CDR3 coding sequence is TGTGCCAGTAGCCGGACTAGCGGCGACCAAGAGACCCAGTACTTC.